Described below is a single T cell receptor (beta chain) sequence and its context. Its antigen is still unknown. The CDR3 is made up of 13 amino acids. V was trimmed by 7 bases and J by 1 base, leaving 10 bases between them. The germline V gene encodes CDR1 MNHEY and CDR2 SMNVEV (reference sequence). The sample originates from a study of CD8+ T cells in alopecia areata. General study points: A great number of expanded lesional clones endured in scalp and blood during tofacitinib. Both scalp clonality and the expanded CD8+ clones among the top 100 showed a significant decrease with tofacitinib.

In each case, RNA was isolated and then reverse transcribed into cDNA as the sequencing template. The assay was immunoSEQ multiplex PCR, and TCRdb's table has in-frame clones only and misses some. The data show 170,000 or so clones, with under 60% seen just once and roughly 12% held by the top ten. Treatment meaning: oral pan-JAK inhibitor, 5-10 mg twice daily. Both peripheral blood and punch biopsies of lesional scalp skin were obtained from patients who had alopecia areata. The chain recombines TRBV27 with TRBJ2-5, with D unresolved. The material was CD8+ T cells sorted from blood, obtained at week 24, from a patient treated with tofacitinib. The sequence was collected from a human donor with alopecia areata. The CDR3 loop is CASTYKIQETQYF. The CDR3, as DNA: TGTGCCAGCACCTACAAAATCCAAGAGACCCAGTACTTC.